This TCR beta chain emerged from a study of cytomegalovirus exposure and HLA in healthy donors. In regard to this clone: What it recognizes is unknown.

PCR used 60 Vbeta primers and 13 Jbeta primers. Only in-frame clones appear in the TCRdb table, and some are missing; sequencing was by immunoSEQ multiplex PCR. The sample contains under 200,000 clones, less than 90% of which appear only once. Study findings and constraints: In a later analysis, a genetic analysis reported fewer productive-TCR N-insertions in an Asian-associated ancestry cluster than the cohort average. Later analysis associated a missense DCLRE1C variant with TCR beta V- and J-gene trimming. Later analysis identified several of the most significant clusters that appeared linked to common viral pathogens. As a later analysis revealed, most CMV-associated TCR beta chains appeared HLA-restricted.

The sequenced sample consisted of PBMCs. This sequence was found in a woman between 18 and 29 years old in good health and CMV-seronegative.

CDR3 in amino acids: CASSPGLGGDEQFF. The DNA for the CDR3 is TGTGCCAGCAGCCCGGGACTAGGGGGTGATGAGCAGTTCTTC. The J gene is TRBJ2-1, the V gene TRBV7-2, with 8 positions matching TRBD2. Unmatched junction bases numbered 8, after V lost 5 bases and J lost 8 bases. Germline CDR1 and CDR2: SGHTA and FQGNSA. The CDR3 spans 14 residues. The variable domain in full, with the rest retrieved from reference TRBV7-2 and TRBJ2-1, is GAGVSQSPSNKVTEKGKDVELRCDPISGHTALYWYRQSLGQGLEFLIYFQGNSAPDKSGLPSDRFSAERTGGSVSTLTIQRTQQEDSAVYLCASSPGLGGDEQFFGPGTRLTVL.